Shown below are 19 T cell receptor beta chains from a single sample sequenced in a study of blood T cell repertoires in COVID-19. Produced via immunoSEQ multiplex PCR; TCRdb's table is partial and in-frame only. This table holds just over 650,000 clones, 85% to 90% found once. The source material was peripheral blood. The receptors were gathered from a woman aged 18-29 years with acute or convalescent COVID-19.

The V and J genes are TRBV6-5 and TRBJ1-3; D not certain. The CDR3 extends over 15 amino acids. V shed 0 bases and J shed 2 bases, with 8 bases lying between them. Germline lookup yields CDR1 MNHEY and CDR2 SVGAGI. Written as DNA, the CDR3 is TGTGCCAGCAGTTACTCGAGGCACCCTGGAAACACCATATATTTT. Its protein is CASSYSRHPGNTIYF.

As for this clone: The junction departs from the called germline gene at one end, perhaps through a read error. The chain carries TRBV2 and TRBJ2-7; D is ambiguous. Germline assignment: CDR1 SNHLY and CDR2 FYNNEI. The CDR3 consists of 13 residues. The CDR3 region is CASSEGRVGEQYF. As DNA, the CDR3 is TGTGCCAGCAGCGAAGGACGGGTGGGCGAGCAGTACTTC. The variable domain in full, completed from reference TRBV2 and TRBJ2-7, reads EPEVTQTPSHQVTQMGQEVILRCVPISNHLYFYWYRQILGQKVEFLVSFYNNEISEKSEIFDDQFSVERPDGSNFTLKIRSTKLEDSAMYFCASSEGRVGEQYFGPGTRLTVT.

V gene TRBV27 combines with J gene TRBJ2-1; D gene uncertain. The CDR3 runs 15 residues. Germline-derived CDR1 and CDR2 are MNHEY and SMNVEV (reference sequence). V was trimmed by 1 base and J by 0 bases, leaving 7 bases between them. CDR3 nucleotides: TGTGCCAGCAGTTTATGGCCCAACTCCTACAATGAGCAGTTCTTC. This translates into CASSLWPNSYNEQFF.

The CDR3 reads CASSRIGDTQYF. The DNA of the CDR3 is TGTGCCAGCAGTCGAATCGGGGATACGCAGTATTTT. This chain links TRBV6-5 with TRBJ2-3, with D hard to call. The V end was cut by 5 bases, the J end by 6 bases, with 9 bases between. CDR1 MNHEY and CDR2 SVGAGI come from the germline V gene. The CDR3 contains 12 residues.

This sequence joins TRBV10-1 and TRBJ2-3, with 13 bases lining up with TRBD2. The V gene end was trimmed by 10 bases and the J gene end by 2 bases; junction bases not matched to a gene: 6. Germline CDR1 and CDR2: WNHNN and SYGVQD (reference sequence). This CDR3 has 15 residues. Written as DNA, the CDR3 is TGCGCCACTCGGACTAGCGGGGGATTCACAGATACGCAGTATTTT. Encoded protein: CATRTSGGFTDTQYF.

This clone was found once. The gene calls are TRBV9 and TRBJ2-1, with D possibly matching TRBD2 (5 bases). The V end lost 0 bases, the J end lost 6 bases, and 10 bases lay between the germline ends. Germline values: CDR1 SGDLS, CDR2 YYNGEE. CDR3 length: 14 residues. The CDR3 protein is CASSVVPGTNEQFF. The CDR3 DNA reads as TGTGCCAGCAGCGTAGTCCCGGGAACCAATGAGCAGTTCTTC.

The rearrangement uses TRBV19 and TRBJ1-2; TRBD1 matches at 7 bases. Germline CDR1 reads LNHDA; CDR2 reads SQIVND (reference sequence). The CDR3 runs to 14 residues. The ends lost 2 bases at V and 8 bases at J; junction bases unmatched: 8. CDR3 sequence: CASSIRAGGKGYTF. CDR3 bases: TGTGCCAGTAGTATAAGGGCAGGGGGAAAAGGCTACACCTTC. The variable domain in full, with the rest retrieved from reference TRBV19 and TRBJ1-2, is DGGITQSPKYLFRKEGQNVTLSCEQNLNHDAMYWYRQDPGQGLRLIYYSQIVNDFQKGDIAEGYSVSREKKESFPLTVTSAQKNPTAFYLCASSIRAGGKGYTFGSGTRLTVV.

The V call is TRBV9, the J call TRBJ1-2, with TRBD1 as a possible D gene (6 bases). Trimming stripped 5 bases from V and 5 bases from J, with 13 bases between. The germline V gene encodes CDR1 SGDLS and CDR2 YYNGEE. This CDR3 region has 13 residues. CDR3 sequence: CASRGATVYGYTF. The CDR3 coding sequence is TGTGCCAGCAGGGGGGCCACAGTTTATGGCTACACCTTC.

CDR3 coding DNA: TGTGCCAGCAGTTACGAGGCAGGGGGGAACGAGCAGTTCTTC. Protein product: CASSYEAGGNEQFF. V is TRBV6-5 and J is TRBJ2-1, with D maybe TRBD1 (7 bases). Trimming removed 2 bases at V and 10 bases at J, with 15 bases between. This CDR3 contains 14 residues. In germline, CDR1 is MNHEY, CDR2 SVGAGI.

The chain couples TRBV19 to TRBJ1-5; 8 nucleotides align to TRBD1. CDR3 length: 14 amino acids. V trimming: 0 bases; J trimming: 7 bases; junction bases outside the gene matches: 2. Germline loops: CDR1 LNHDA, CDR2 SQIVND (reference sequence). This chain's CDR3 is CASSIDRGPQPQHF. The CDR3 region has the DNA TGTGCCAGTAGTATAGACAGGGGGCCCCAGCCCCAGCATTTT.

This chain links TRBV6-4 with TRBJ2-1; 8 positions agree with TRBD2. This CDR3 region has 15 residues. CDR1 and CDR2 from the germline V gene are MRHNA and SNTAGT. V shed 3 bases, J shed 2 bases, and the junction held 3 bases outside the gene matches. The CDR3 protein is CASSEVGGAYNEQFF. CDR3 nucleotide sequence: TGTGCCAGCAGTGAGGTCGGGGGGGCCTACAATGAGCAGTTCTTC.

This clone was counted a single time. CDR3 sequence: CAWSDFNRRNEQFF. DNA for the CDR3: TGTGCCTGGAGTGATTTTAACCGCAGGAATGAGCAGTTCTTC. The rearrangement joins TRBV30 to TRBJ2-1, with D hard to call. With 1 base removed from V and 7 bases from J, the gap between germline ends came to 14 bases. The CDR3 extends over 14 amino acids. The V gene's germline CDR1 is GTSNPN and CDR2 SVGIG (reference sequence).

This rearrangement joins TRBV19 to TRBJ2-1; 7 positions match TRBD2. Germline V lookup: CDR1 LNHDA, CDR2 SQIVND (reference sequence). The CDR3 covers 16 residues. V was pared by 3 bases and J by 5 bases, with 10 bases of the junction left unmatched. CDR3 region: CASSIWKAGEDNEQFF. CDR3 in DNA: TGTGCCAGTAGTATTTGGAAGGCGGGGGAAGACAATGAGCAGTTCTTC. Full variable domain (missing parts from reference TRBV19 and TRBJ2-1): DGGITQSPKYLFRKEGQNVTLSCEQNLNHDAMYWYRQDPGQGLRLIYYSQIVNDFQKGDIAEGYSVSREKKESFPLTVTSAQKNPTAFYLCASSIWKAGEDNEQFFGPGTRLTVL.

CDR3 DNA sequence: TGTGCCAGCAGCTACTATCCGGGACAGGGTACCACCGGGGAGCTGTTTTTT. Its protein product is CASSYYPGQGTTGELFF. The chain recombines TRBV9 with TRBJ2-2, with TRBD1 identical over 9 bases. The CDR3 runs to 17 residues. The trim removed 4 bases at V and 4 bases at J, leaving 11 bases unmatched. The germline CDR1 and CDR2 sequences are SGDLS and YYNGEE. Drawing the rest from reference TRBV9 and TRBJ2-2, the complete variable domain is DSGVTQTPKHLITATGQRVTLRCSPRSGDLSVYWYQQSLDQGLQFLIQYYNGEERAKGNILERFSAQQFPDLHSELNLSSLELGDSALYFCASSYYPGQGTTGELFFGEGSRLTVL.

V gene TRBV6-5 combines with J gene TRBJ2-1; a weak D match, TRBD1 (6 bases). V gave up 6 bases and J gave up 5 bases, with 11 bases separating them. CDR3 length: 13 amino acids. Germline V CDR1 and CDR2: MNHEY, SVGAGI. The CDR3 loop reads CASRVPGDNEQFF. CDR3 DNA: TGTGCCAGCAGGGTCCCAGGGGACAATGAGCAGTTCTTC.

The chain combines TRBV10-3 with TRBJ1-5, with TRBD1 matching over 7 bases. Per the germline V gene, CDR1 is ENHRY and CDR2 is SYGVKD. V lost 0 bases and J lost 9; bases outside the gene matches: 11. The CDR3 spans 16 residues. The CDR3 DNA is TGTGCCATCAGTGAGTCGTACGTGAGGGGGCAGGCGCCCCAGCATTTT. This encodes CAISESYVRGQAPQHF.

This clone was seen a single time. The chain is built from TRBV2 and TRBJ2-7; tentatively, D is TRBD1 (6 bases). Looked up from germline, CDR1 is SNHLY and CDR2 is FYNNEI. The CDR3 is 14 amino acids. With 4 bases removed from V and 1 base from J, the gap between germline ends came to 11 bases. The CDR3 loop reads CASSAGQLSYEQYF. As DNA, the CDR3 is TGTGCCAGCAGTGCCGGACAGTTGTCCTACGAGCAGTACTTC.

With respect to this clone: Other nucleotide sequences from this sample produce the same CDR3. J is TRBJ1-5 and V is TRBV19; D possibly corresponds to TRBD1 (5 bases). This CDR3 is built from 15 residues. With 3 bases removed from V and 0 bases from J, the gap between germline ends came to 9 bases. Germline-derived CDR1 and CDR2 are LNHDA and SQIVND (reference sequence). CDR3 in DNA: TGTGCCAGTAGTATTGTCGACAGTAGCAATCAGCCCCAGCATTTT. Encoded protein: CASSIVDSSNQPQHF.

This clone was seen a few times. DNA of the CDR3: TGTGCCAGCAGTGACGGGGTCAGTACTGAAGCTTTCTTT. This encodes CASSDGVSTEAFF. The genes are TRBV6-1 and TRBJ1-1; no clear D gene. This CDR3 comprises 13 residues. The V end lost 3 bases, the J end lost 5 bases, and 10 bases lay between the germline ends. The germline V gene encodes CDR1 MNHNS and CDR2 SASEGT.